The text below deals with one T cell receptor (beta chain). Its matching antigen is unknown. Assay: immunoSEQ multiplex PCR; the TCRdb copy retains only in-frame clones and omits some. In the table there are some 640,000 clones, about 90% of which are singletons. V was clipped by 1 base and J by 1 base, with 11 bases between them. The CDR3 has 15 amino acids. The germline CDR1 and CDR2 sequences are MGHRA and YSYEKL. These data belong to a study of Ad26.COV2.S vaccination and SARS-CoV-2 variants. Study results and caveats: Non-spike TCR breadth showed similarity between vaccine and placebo recipients. Measurements of TCR breadth and depth may have given underestimates of the total T cell responses.

Treatment defined: some 19 received Ad26.COV2.S at low or high dose, single or two shots; about five received placebo; per-sample allocation not given. Repertoires come from day 63 after the first vaccine or placebo injection. The rearrangement uses TRBV4-1 and TRBJ2-7; the D gene is possibly TRBD1 (5 bases). The sequence came from a person aged 18 to 65 who received the Ad26.COV2.S COVID-19 vaccine or a placebo. The specimen was peripheral blood, collected in a trial of Ad26.COV2.S vaccine versus placebo. The CDR3, as DNA: TGCGCCAGCAGCCAAGGACAGTCCCTATCCTACGAGCAGTACTTC. This sequence encodes CASSQGQSLSYEQYF.